Shown below are 10 T cell receptor beta chains from a single sample sequenced in a study of blood T cell repertoires in COVID-19. Profiling relied on immunoSEQ multiplex PCR, and the TCRdb table lists in-frame clones only, not all of them. The table includes some 30,000 clones, about 85% detected once. The sequenced material came from peripheral blood. Every receptor here comes from a woman aged 55-69 years with active COVID-19.

The chain joins TRBV9 to TRBJ1-2; 9 positions agree with TRBD1. Germline V gene sequence: CDR1 SGDLS, CDR2 YYNGEE. V dropped 4 bases and J dropped 4; count of bases not matched to a gene: 8. The CDR3 has 15 residues. The CDR3 sequence is CASSPGTGTVYGYTF. In DNA form, the CDR3 reads TGTGCCAGCAGCCCGGGGACAGGGACCGTCTATGGCTACACCTTC.

The rearrangement uses TRBV14 and TRBJ2-1; D is unresolved. Trimming cost V 5 bases and J 11 bases, with 13 bases left between them. Germline V CDR1 and CDR2: SGHDN, FVKESK. This CDR3 has 12 amino acids. CDR3 sequence: CASSVNRMKQFF. CDR3 in DNA: TGTGCCAGCAGCGTGAATAGAATGAAGCAGTTCTTC.

The rearrangement uses TRBV19 and TRBJ2-2; TRBD2 matches 7 bases. Germline V gene lookup returns CDR1 LNHDA and CDR2 SQIVND (reference sequence). This CDR3 has 15 amino acids. The V segment lost 9 bases and the J segment 6 bases; nucleotides outside the gene matches: 13. The CDR3 spells CASGRWGGWSGELFF. DNA of the CDR3: TGTGCCAGCGGAAGATGGGGGGGTTGGTCCGGGGAGCTGTTTTTT.

The CDR3 region has the DNA TGTGCCAGCAGCTTTCAAGCGGTTAACACCGGGGAGCTGTTTTTT. The encoded protein is CASSFQAVNTGELFF. The gene calls are TRBV11-2 and TRBJ2-2, with a possible D match to TRBD2 (5 bases). CDR1 and CDR2 from the germline V gene are SGHAT and FQNNGV. V shed 3 bases and J shed 2 bases, with 10 bases lying between them. The CDR3 spans 15 residues.

V is TRBV14 and J is TRBJ2-1; possible D gene TRBD2, 6 bases. The CDR3 sequence is 16 residues long. V dropped 3 bases and J dropped 3 bases, with 15 bases sitting between them. Per germline, CDR1 SGHDN and CDR2 FVKESK. The CDR3 nucleotides are TGTGCCAGCAGCCACAGGGACTCCCTAATCTACAATGAGCAGTTCTTC. Its protein is CASSHRDSLIYNEQFF.

This clone occurred once. J is TRBJ1-2 and V is TRBV30; 8 bases agree with TRBD1. The J segment lost 3 bases and the V segment lost 4 bases, leaving 10 bases of the junction unmatched. Germline assignment: CDR1 GTSNPN and CDR2 SVGIG (reference sequence). The CDR3 runs to 15 residues. Written as DNA, the CDR3 is TGTGCCTGGACCCACGCAGGGGGCGCGTACTATGGCTACACCTTC. Protein product: CAWTHAGGAYYGYTF. Full variable domain (remainder filled in from reference TRBV30 and TRBJ1-2): SQTIHQWPATLVQPVGSPLSLECTVEGTSNPNLYWYRQAAGRGLQLLFYSVGIGQISSEVPQNLSASRPQDRQFILSSKKLLLSDSGFYLCAWTHAGGAYYGYTFGSGTRLTVV.

The chain is built from TRBV6-2 or TRBV6-3 and TRBJ2-2; TRBD2 agrees at 11 bases. The V gene's germline CDR1 is MNHEY and CDR2 SVGEGT. The CDR3 length is 17 residues. V lost 4 bases and J lost 3; bases outside the gene matches: 7. This CDR3 is CASSSLAGGPHTGELFF. The CDR3 nucleotides read TGTGCCAGCAGTTCATTAGCGGGAGGGCCGCACACCGGGGAGCTGTTTTTT.

The gene calls are TRBV3-1 (or the pseudogene TRBV3-2) and TRBJ2-4, with TRBD2 matching 10 bases. Looked up from germline, CDR1 is LGHDT and CDR2 is YNNKEL (reference sequence). There are 16 residues in the CDR3. V was clipped by 4 bases and J by 3 bases; unmatched bases: 6. The DNA of the CDR3 is TGTGCCAGCAGCCCACCAGCGGGAGGGGGCAAAAACATTCAGTACTTC. Translated, it gives CASSPPAGGGKNIQYF.

In this sample, this clone turned up once. The V and J genes are TRBV20-1 and TRBJ2-7; 10 nucleotides agree with TRBD1. The CDR3 spans 15 residues. Trimming at V came to 3 bases and at J to 3 bases, leaving 8 bases not matched to a gene. Germline CDR1 is DFQATT and CDR2 is SNEGSKA (reference sequence). Here the CDR3 DNA reads TGCAGTGCTAGTTCCGGACAGGGGGGCCACTACGAGCAGTACTTC. Translating it yields CSASSGQGGHYEQYF.

This clone counts as medium-sized. CDR3 protein: CASSMLTGAGEQYF. For the CDR3, the DNA is TGTGCCAGCAGCATGTTGACTGGTGCGGGGGAGCAGTACTTC. The genes are TRBV7-8 and TRBJ2-7; D is perhaps TRBD2 (6 bases). The V end lost 5 bases, the J end lost 7 bases, and 18 bases lay between the germline ends. The CDR3 spans 14 residues. Germline V CDR1 and CDR2: SGHVS, FQNEAQ.